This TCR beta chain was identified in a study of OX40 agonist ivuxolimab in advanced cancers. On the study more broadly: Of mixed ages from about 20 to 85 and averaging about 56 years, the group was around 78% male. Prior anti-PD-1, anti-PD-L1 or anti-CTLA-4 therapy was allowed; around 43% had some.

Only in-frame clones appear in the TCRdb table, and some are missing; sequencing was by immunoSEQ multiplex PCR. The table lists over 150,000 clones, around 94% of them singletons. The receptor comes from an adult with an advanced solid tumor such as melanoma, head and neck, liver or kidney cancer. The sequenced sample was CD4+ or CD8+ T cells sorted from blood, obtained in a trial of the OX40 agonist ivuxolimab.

CDR3 amino acids: CASSERPGQGEETQYF. In DNA form, the CDR3 reads TGCGCCAGCAGCGAACGCCCCGGACAGGGTGAAGAGACCCAGTACTTC. The rearrangement joins TRBV5-1 to TRBJ2-5; 8 bases match TRBD1. Germline V lookup: CDR1 SGHRS, CDR2 YFSETQ. The V gene end was trimmed by 4 bases and the J gene end by 3 bases; junction bases not matched to a gene: 11. This CDR3 contains 16 residues. Drawing the rest from reference TRBV5-1 and TRBJ2-5, the complete variable domain is KAGVTQTPRYLIKTRGQQVTLSCSPISGHRSVSWYQQTPGQGLQFLFEYFSETQRNKGNFPGRFSGRQFSNSRSEMNVSTLELGDSALYLCASSERPGQGEETQYFGPGTRLLVL.